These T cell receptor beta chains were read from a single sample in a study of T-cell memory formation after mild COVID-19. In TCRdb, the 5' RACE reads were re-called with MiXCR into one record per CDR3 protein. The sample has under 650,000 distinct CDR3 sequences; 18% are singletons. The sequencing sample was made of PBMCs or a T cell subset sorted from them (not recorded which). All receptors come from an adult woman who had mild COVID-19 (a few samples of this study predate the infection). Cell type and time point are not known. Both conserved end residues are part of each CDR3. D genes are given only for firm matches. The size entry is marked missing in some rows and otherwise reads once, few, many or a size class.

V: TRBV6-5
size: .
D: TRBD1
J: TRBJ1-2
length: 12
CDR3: CASRQGARGYTF
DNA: TGTGCCAGCAGACAGGGGGCGAGGGGCTACACCTTC

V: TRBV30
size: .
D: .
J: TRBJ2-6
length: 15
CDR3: CAWSRLRGWANVLTF
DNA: TGTGCCTGGAGCCGCTTACGGGGCTGGGCCAACGTCCTGACTTTC

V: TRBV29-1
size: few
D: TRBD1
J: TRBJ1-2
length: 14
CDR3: CSVDKPGQVFGYTF
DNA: TGCAGCGTCGATAAACCGGGACAGGTGTTTGGCTACACCTTC

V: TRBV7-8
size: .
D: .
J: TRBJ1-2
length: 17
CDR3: CASSLPGGGSANYGYTF
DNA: TGTGCCAGCAGCTTACCCGGAGGGGGGTCAGCTAACTATGGCTACACCTTC

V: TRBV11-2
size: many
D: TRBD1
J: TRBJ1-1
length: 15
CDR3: CASSLGTGRYTEAFF
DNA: TGTGCCAGCAGCTTAGGGACAGGGCGATACACTGAAGCTTTCTTT

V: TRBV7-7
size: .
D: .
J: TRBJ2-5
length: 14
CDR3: CASSLGMSSETQYF
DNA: TGTGCTAGCAGCTTAGGGATGAGTTCGGAGACCCAGTACTTC

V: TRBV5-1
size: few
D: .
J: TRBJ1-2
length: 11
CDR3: CASSKGPSYTF
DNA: TGCGCCAGCAGTAAAGGTCCTTCCTACACCTTC

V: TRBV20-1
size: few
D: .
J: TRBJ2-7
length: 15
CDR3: CSAFARGRISYEQYF
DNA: TGCAGTGCGTTCGCGCGGGGTAGGATCTCCTACGAGCAGTACTTC

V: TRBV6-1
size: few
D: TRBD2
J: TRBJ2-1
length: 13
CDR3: CASSGTSVNEQFF
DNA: TGTGCCAGCAGTGGGACTAGCGTCAATGAGCAGTTCTTC

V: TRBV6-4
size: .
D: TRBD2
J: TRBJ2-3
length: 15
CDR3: CASSENGGATDTQYF
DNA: TGTGCCAGCAGTGAGAACGGGGGGGCCACAGATACGCAGTATTTT

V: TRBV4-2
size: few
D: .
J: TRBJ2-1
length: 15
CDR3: CASSQDYTPYNEQFF
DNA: TGTGCCAGCAGCCAAGACTACACCCCCTACAATGAGCAGTTCTTC

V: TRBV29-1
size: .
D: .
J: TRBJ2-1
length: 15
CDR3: CSVVDSRVSYNEQFF
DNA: TGCAGCGTTGTAGATAGCAGGGTCTCCTACAATGAGCAGTTCTTC

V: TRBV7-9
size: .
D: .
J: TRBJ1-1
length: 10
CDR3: CGSGSTEAFF
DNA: TGTGGGTCGGGCAGCACTGAAGCTTTCTTT

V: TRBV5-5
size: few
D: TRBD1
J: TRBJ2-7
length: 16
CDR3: CASSLVRDRPSYEQYF
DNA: TGTGCCAGCAGCTTGGTTCGGGACAGACCTTCCTACGAGCAGTACTTC

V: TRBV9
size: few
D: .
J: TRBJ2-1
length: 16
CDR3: CASSVASRIQSSEQFF
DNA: TGTGCCAGCAGCGTAGCTAGTCGGATCCAGTCGAGTGAGCAGTTCTTC

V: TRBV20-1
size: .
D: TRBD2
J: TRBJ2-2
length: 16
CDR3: CSARKFGAGETGELFF
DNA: TGCAGTGCTAGGAAGTTTGGGGCGGGGGAAACCGGGGAGCTGTTTTTT

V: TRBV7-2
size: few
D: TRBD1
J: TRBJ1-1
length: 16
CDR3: CASSLGITGGKTEAFF
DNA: TGTGCCAGCAGCTTAGGGATTACAGGGGGCAAAACTGAAGCTTTCTTT

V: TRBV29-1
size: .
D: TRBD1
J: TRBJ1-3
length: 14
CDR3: CSVTKRQGGNTIYF
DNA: TGCAGCGTCACCAAAAGACAGGGTGGAAACACCATATATTTT

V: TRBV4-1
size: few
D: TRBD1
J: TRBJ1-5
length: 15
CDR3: CASSQEGQGYQPQHF
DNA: TGCGCCAGCAGCCAAGAGGGACAGGGGTATCAGCCCCAGCATTTT

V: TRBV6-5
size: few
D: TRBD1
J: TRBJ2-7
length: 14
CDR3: CASTPGQGRYEQYF
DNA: TGTGCCAGCACCCCCGGACAGGGGCGCTACGAGCAGTACTTC

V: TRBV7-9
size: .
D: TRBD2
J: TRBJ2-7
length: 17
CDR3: CASSTSGRDGVRDEQYF
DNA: TGTGCCAGCAGCACTAGCGGGAGGGACGGAGTTCGGGACGAGCAGTACTTC

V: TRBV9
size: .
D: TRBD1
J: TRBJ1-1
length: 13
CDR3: CASSVAGGSEAFF
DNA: TGTGCCAGCAGCGTAGCAGGGGGATCTGAAGCTTTCTTT

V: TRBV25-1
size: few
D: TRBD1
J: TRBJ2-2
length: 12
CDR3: CASGDRTGELFF
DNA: TGTGCCAGCGGGGACAGAACCGGGGAGCTGTTTTTT

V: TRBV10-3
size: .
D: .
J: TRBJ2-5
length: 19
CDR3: CAISESGGSSRVRPETQYF
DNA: TGTGCCATCAGTGAGAGTGGAGGGTCAAGCCGGGTTCGTCCAGAGACCCAGTACTTC

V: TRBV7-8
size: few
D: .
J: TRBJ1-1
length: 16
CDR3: CASSLALGGHIAEAFF
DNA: TGTGCCAGCAGCTTAGCGCTAGGGGGGCATATCGCTGAAGCTTTCTTT

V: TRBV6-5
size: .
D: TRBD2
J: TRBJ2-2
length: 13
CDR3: CASSRGSGGELFF
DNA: TGTGCCAGCAGCCGCGGGAGTGGAGGGGAGCTGTTTTTT

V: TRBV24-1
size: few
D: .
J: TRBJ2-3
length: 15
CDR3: CATTHGGAGTDTQYF
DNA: TGTGCCACCACTCACGGCGGGGCTGGGACAGATACGCAGTATTTT

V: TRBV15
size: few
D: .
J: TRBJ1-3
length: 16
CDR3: CATSSPLVGAGNTIYF
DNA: TGTGCCACCAGCTCCCCCCTCGTGGGCGCTGGAAACACCATATATTTT

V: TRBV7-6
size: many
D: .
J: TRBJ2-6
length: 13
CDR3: CASSPSGANVLTF
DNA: TGTGCCAGCAGCCCTTCTGGGGCCAACGTCCTGACTTTC

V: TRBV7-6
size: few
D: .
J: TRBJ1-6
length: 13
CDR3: CASSSTGNSPLHF
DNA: TGTGCCAGCAGCTCTACAGGGAATTCACCCCTCCACTTT

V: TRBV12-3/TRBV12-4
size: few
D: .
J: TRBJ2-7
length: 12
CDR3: CASSYRAYEQYF
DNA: TGTGCCAGCAGTTACAGGGCCTACGAGCAGTACTTC

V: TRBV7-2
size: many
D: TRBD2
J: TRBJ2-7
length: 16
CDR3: CASSQQPSGGKYEQYF
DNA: TGTGCCAGCAGCCAACAACCTAGCGGGGGGAAGTACGAGCAGTACTTC

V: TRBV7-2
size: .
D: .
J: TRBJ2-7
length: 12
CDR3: CASSAHSYEQYF
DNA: TGTGCCAGCAGCGCTCATAGCTACGAGCAGTACTTC

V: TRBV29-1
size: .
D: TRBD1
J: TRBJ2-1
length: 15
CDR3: CSVEETGVAYNEQFF
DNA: TGCAGCGTTGAAGAAACAGGGGTCGCCTACAATGAGCAGTTCTTC

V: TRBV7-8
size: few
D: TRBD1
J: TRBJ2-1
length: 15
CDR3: CASSHPLTGTNEQFF
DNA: TGTGCCAGCAGCCACCCCCTGACAGGGACCAATGAGCAGTTCTTC

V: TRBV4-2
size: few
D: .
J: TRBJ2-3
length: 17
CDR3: CASSQDPGGSSTDTQYF
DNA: TGTGCCAGCAGCCAAGACCCCGGGGGCTCTAGCACAGATACGCAGTATTTT

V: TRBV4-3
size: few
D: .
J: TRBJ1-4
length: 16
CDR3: CASSQDGQGTNEKLFF
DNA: TGCGCCAGCAGCCAAGATGGGCAGGGTACTAATGAAAAACTGTTTTTT

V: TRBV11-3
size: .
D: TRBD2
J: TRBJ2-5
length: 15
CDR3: CASSFTGGPPETQYF
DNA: TGTGCCAGCAGCTTTACGGGAGGGCCCCCAGAGACCCAGTACTTC

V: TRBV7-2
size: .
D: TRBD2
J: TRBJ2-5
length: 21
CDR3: CASSFGVRTSGRTRGQETQYF
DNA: TGTGCCAGCAGCTTCGGAGTCCGGACTAGCGGGAGGACGAGGGGCCAAGAGACCCAGTACTTC

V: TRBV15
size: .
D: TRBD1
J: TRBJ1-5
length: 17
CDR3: CATSPYLDREDNQPQHF
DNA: TGTGCCACCAGCCCCTACTTGGACAGGGAGGACAATCAGCCCCAGCATTTT

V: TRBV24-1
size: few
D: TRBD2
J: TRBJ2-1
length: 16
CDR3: CATSDPSGGSYNEQFF
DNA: TGTGCCACCAGTGACCCTAGCGGGGGTTCCTACAATGAGCAGTTCTTC

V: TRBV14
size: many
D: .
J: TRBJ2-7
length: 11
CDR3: CASSHSHEQYF
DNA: TGTGCCAGCAGCCATTCTCACGAGCAGTACTTC

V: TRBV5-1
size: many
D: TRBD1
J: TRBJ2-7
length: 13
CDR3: CASSRQGDSEQYF
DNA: TGCGCCAGCTCACGACAGGGGGATAGCGAGCAGTACTTC

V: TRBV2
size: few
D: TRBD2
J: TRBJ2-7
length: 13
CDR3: CASSGGLATEQYF
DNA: TGTGCCAGCAGTGGGGGACTAGCAACCGAGCAGTACTTC

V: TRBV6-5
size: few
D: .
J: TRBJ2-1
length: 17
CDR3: CASSYRPVPLPDNEQFF
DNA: TGTGCCAGCAGTTACCGCCCGGTCCCCCTGCCCGACAATGAGCAGTTCTTC

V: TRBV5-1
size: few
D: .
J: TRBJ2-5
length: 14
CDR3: CASSFPGVIETQYF
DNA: TGCGCCAGCAGCTTCCCGGGAGTGATCGAGACCCAGTACTTC

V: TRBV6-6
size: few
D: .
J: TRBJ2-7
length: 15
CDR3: CASSYSAGFAYEQYF
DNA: TGTGCCAGCAGTTACTCGGCCGGGTTCGCCTACGAGCAGTACTTC

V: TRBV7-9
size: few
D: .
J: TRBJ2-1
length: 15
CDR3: CASSFSGGRVNEQFF
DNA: TGTGCCAGCAGCTTTTCAGGGGGGAGGGTCAATGAGCAGTTCTTC

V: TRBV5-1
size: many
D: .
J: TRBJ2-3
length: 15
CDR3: CASSSQGGGTDTQYF
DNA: TGCGCCAGCAGCTCTCAGGGGGGAGGCACAGATACGCAGTATTTT

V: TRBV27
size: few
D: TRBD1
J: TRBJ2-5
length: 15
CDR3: CASSLDRGPSVAQYF
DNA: TGTGCCAGCAGCCTTGACAGGGGACCCTCGGTGGCCCAGTACTTC

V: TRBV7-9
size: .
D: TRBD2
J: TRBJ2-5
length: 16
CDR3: CASSFVTSGVLETQYF
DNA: TGTGCCAGCAGCTTCGTAACTAGCGGGGTTCTAGAGACCCAGTACTTC

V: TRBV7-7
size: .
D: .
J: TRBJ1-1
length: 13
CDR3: CASSLDLDTEAFF
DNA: TGTGCCAGCAGCTTAGATCTAGACACTGAAGCTTTCTTT

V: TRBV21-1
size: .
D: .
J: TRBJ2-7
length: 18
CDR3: CASSKARPTGPLSYEQYF
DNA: TGTGCCAGCAGCAAAGCTCGCCCGACAGGGCCGCTCTCCTACGAGCAGTACTTC

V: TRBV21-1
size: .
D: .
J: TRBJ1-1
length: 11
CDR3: CASNREGPAFF
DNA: TGTGCCAGCAATAGGGAGGGGCCAGCTTTCTTT

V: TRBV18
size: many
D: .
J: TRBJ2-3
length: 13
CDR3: CASSPSGADTQYF
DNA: TGTGCCAGCTCACCCTCAGGCGCAGATACGCAGTATTTT

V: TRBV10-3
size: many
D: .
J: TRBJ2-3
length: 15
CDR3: CAISGPETSTDTQYF
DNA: TGTGCCATCAGTGGCCCAGAGACTAGCACAGATACGCAGTATTTT

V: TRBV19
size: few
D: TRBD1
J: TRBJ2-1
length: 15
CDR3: CASSMNLGQGSEQFF
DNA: TGTGCCAGTAGTATGAATCTGGGACAGGGATCTGAGCAGTTCTTC

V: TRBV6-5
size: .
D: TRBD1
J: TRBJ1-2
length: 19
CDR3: CASGGLLVGQGTVDYGYTF
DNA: TGTGCCAGCGGGGGACTTTTGGTGGGACAGGGAACGGTAGACTATGGCTACACCTTC

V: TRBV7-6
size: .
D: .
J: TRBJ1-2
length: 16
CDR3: CASSLAGRAFNYGYTF
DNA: TGTGCCAGCAGCTTAGCGGGGAGGGCCTTTAACTATGGCTACACCTTC

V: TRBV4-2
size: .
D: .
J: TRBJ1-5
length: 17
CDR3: CASSQDVTAGGNQPQHF
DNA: TGTGCCAGCAGCCAAGATGTTACGGCAGGGGGCAATCAGCCCCAGCATTTT